This T cell receptor (beta chain) was captured by sequencing in a study of shared clonotypes between healthy human individuals. General study findings and limits: Non-shared clonotypes were found to have lower generation probabilities than the clonotypes that were shared by all four of the sorted-subset donors.

CD45RO negativity and positive selection for CCR7 defined naive CD8 cells, a population that excluded terminally differentiated effector memory CD45RA+ cells. With respect to this clone: What it binds is not known.

Libraries were prepared by immunoSEQ multiplex PCR; TCRdb keeps only in-frame clonotypes and omits some of them. This sample carries 800,000 or so clones, about 96% of them seen once, and the ten largest clones take around 0.21%. Germline V gene lookup returns CDR1 SGHRS and CDR2 YFSETQ. Trimming took 4 bases from V and 7 from J, leaving 20 bases between them. This CDR3 spans 16 amino acids. This clonotype was obtained from a young man in good health. J is TRBJ1-4 and V is TRBV5-1; D is perhaps TRBD1 (6 bases). Specimen: naive CD8+ T cells sorted from blood. The CDR3 here is CASSPRWGALGEKLFF. The DNA for the CDR3 is TGCGCCAGCAGCCCCCGATGGGGGGCCTTGGGTGAAAAACTGTTTTTT.